Listed here are 15 T cell receptor beta chains from one sample, sequenced in a study of T cells in Graves' hyperthyroidism and ophthalmopathy. What was amplified from RNA transcripts were TCR beta CDR3 regions. With the HTBI primer set, the TCR CDR3 went through a first round of RT-PCR. TCRdb reprocessed the multiplex PCR reads with MiXCR, giving one entry per CDR3 protein. The sample contains 350,000 to 400,000 distinct CDR3 sequences, around a sixth of which appear only once. The sequenced sample consisted of blood. The source is a man between 18 and 35 years old with Graves' ophthalmopathy.

This clonotype was counted at least ten times. DNA for the CDR3: TGCGCCAGCGGGGGTGAGGGCACTGAAGCTTTCTTT. It codes for CASGGEGTEAFF. V gene TRBV5-1 combines with J gene TRBJ1-1, with D perhaps TRBD1 (5 bases). The CDR3 loop spans 12 amino acids. The germline V gene has CDR1 SGHRS and CDR2 YFSETQ. V was trimmed by 7 bases and J by 4 bases, leaving 11 bases between them.

This clonotype was detected ten times or more. The rearrangement uses TRBV3-1 and TRBJ1-6, with D possibly TRBD1 on 6 matching bases. Germline-derived CDR1 and CDR2 are LGHDT and YNNKEL (reference sequence). The V end lost 4 bases, the J end lost 4 bases, and 11 bases lay between the germline ends. The CDR3 totals 15 residues. CDR3 in amino acids: CASSPDSFYNSPLHF. The DNA of the CDR3 is TGTGCCAGCAGCCCGGACAGTTTTTATAATTCACCCCTCCACTTT.

This clonotype came up once. The chain uses TRBV19 and TRBJ2-2; no reliable D call. CDR1 and CDR2 from the germline V gene are LNHDA and SQIVND (reference sequence). V was trimmed by 4 bases and J by 1 base, leaving 13 bases between them. The CDR3 is made up of 16 amino acids. This chain's CDR3 is CASSKVPHGNTGELFF. For the CDR3, the DNA is TGTGCCAGTAGTAAAGTGCCACACGGGAACACCGGGGAGCTGTTTTTT.

This clonotype was observed at least ten times. This chain connects TRBV7-3 to TRBJ1-1; TRBD1 agrees at 9 bases. The ends lost 5 bases at V and 6 bases at J; junction bases unmatched: 10. The length of the CDR3 is 15 residues. CDR1 and CDR2 (germline): SGHTA, FQGTGA. CDR3 sequence: CASSQTGGGGAEAFF. In DNA form, the CDR3 reads TGTGCCAGCAGCCAAACAGGGGGCGGGGGCGCTGAAGCTTTCTTT.

This CDR3 is CASSEAGAGVNTEAFF. The CDR3 DNA reads TGCGCCAGCAGTGAGGCGGGGGCAGGGGTGAACACTGAAGCTTTCTTT. The rearrangement uses TRBV10-1 and TRBJ1-1, with D perhaps TRBD1 (6 bases). The CDR3 has 16 residues. Trimming left V 2 bases short and J 0 bases short, with 13 bases between. Per the germline V gene, CDR1 is WNHNN and CDR2 is SYGVQD (reference sequence).

The J gene is TRBJ2-3, the V gene TRBV5-1; no definite D call. Germline V gene sequence: CDR1 SGHRS, CDR2 YFSETQ. V gave up 0 bases and J gave up 6 bases, with 20 bases separating them. The CDR3 totals 17 residues. CDR3 bases: TGCGCCAGCAGCTTGGATCCGAGGCCCTCTATCCTGGATACGCAGTATTTT. Amino acids: CASSLDPRPSILDTQYF.

There are many counts of this clonotype. V is TRBV28 and J is TRBJ2-1, with 7 bases identical to TRBD1. This CDR3 is built from 13 residues. Germline V lookup: CDR1 MDHEN, CDR2 SYDVKM. V was pared by 6 bases and J by 8 bases, with 7 bases of the junction left unmatched. The CDR3 loop reads CASSPRGGDEQFF. The CDR3 nucleotides are TGTGCCAGCAGCCCGCGAGGGGGCGATGAGCAGTTCTTC.

The gene calls are TRBV5-6 and TRBJ2-6; D uncertain. Germline CDR1 SGHDT, CDR2 YYEEEE. V gave up 1 base and J gave up 0 bases, with 11 bases separating them. The CDR3 covers 17 residues. CDR3 sequence: CASSLLQTVSGANVLTF. The DNA for the CDR3 is TGTGCCAGCAGCTTGCTGCAGACCGTCTCTGGGGCCAACGTCCTGACTTTC.

The chain joins TRBV24-1 to TRBJ2-2, with D possibly matching TRBD1 (5 bases). This CDR3 has 14 residues. Germline CDR1 reads KGHDR; CDR2 reads SFDVKD. V lost 8 bases to trimming and J lost 2 bases, with 11 bases between them. The CDR3 sequence: CATTMTDNTGELFF. CDR3 DNA sequence: TGTGCCACCACCATGACAGATAACACCGGGGAGCTGTTTTTT.

The V and J genes are TRBV6-1 and TRBJ2-7, with 7 bases lining up with TRBD1. The CDR3 extends over 12 amino acids. V shed 5 bases and J 5 bases; nucleotides not matched to a gene: 3. Germline V gene lookup returns CDR1 MNHNS and CDR2 SASEGT. The CDR3 here is CASSTQGDEQYF. The CDR3 DNA sequence: TGTGCCAGCAGTACGCAGGGGGACGAGCAGTACTTC.

The chain combines TRBV29-1 with TRBJ1-1; tentative D call: TRBD1 (6 bases). Germline V lookup: CDR1 SQVTM, CDR2 ANQGSEA. Deletions cut 2 bases from V and 4 bases from J, with 17 bases between. CDR3 length equals 15 residues. This CDR3 reads CSVELTGTSGTEAFF. CDR3 coding DNA: TGCAGCGTTGAACTAACCGGGACAAGTGGCACTGAAGCTTTCTTT.

The rearrangement joins TRBV6-1 to TRBJ1-2; TRBD1 might be the D (6 bases). CDR3 length: 14 residues. V was shortened by 6 bases and J by 8 bases, with 19 bases between the two germline ends. Germline V gene lookup returns CDR1 MNHNS and CDR2 SASEGT. Here the CDR3 reads CASRETGRLRGYTF. The DNA for the CDR3 is TGTGCCAGCAGAGAGACAGGTCGACTGAGGGGCTACACCTTC.

The CDR3 loop is CASSLAGWEPNYGYTF. The CDR3 DNA reads as TGTGCCAGCAGCTTAGCCGGGTGGGAGCCTAACTATGGCTACACCTTC. V and J are TRBV7-9 and TRBJ1-2; D not resolved. Germline-derived CDR1 and CDR2 are SEHNR and FQNEAQ (reference sequence). This CDR3 is built from 16 residues. The V gene lost 0 bases and the J gene lost 0 bases, with 11 bases spanning the gap.

This clonotype was observed many times. The genes are TRBV7-2 and TRBJ2-5; D is perhaps TRBD2 (5 bases). CDR1 is SGHTA and CDR2 is FQGNSA in the germline V gene. The CDR3 is 15 amino acids. Trimming pared 5 bases from V and 7 bases from J, leaving 20 bases between. The CDR3 protein is CASSRATLDRGTQYF. The CDR3 coding sequence is TGTGCCAGCAGCCGGGCGACACTAGATCGGGGGACCCAGTACTTC.

This clonotype occurred many times. The chain employs TRBV5-1 and TRBJ2-7; TRBD1 matches 9 bases. CDR1 SGHRS and CDR2 YFSETQ come from the germline V gene. With 4 bases clipped from V and 7 bases from J, the junction kept 9 bases outside the gene matches. The length of the CDR3 is 14 residues. The CDR3 loop is CASSLTQGAREQYF. For the CDR3, the DNA is TGCGCCAGCAGCCTTACACAGGGGGCGAGGGAGCAGTACTTC.